This T cell receptor (beta chain) was profiled in a study of tumor-infiltrating lymphocytes in glioblastoma multiforme (TCRdb year 2017). Regarding the complete study: Whether intratumoral genomic heterogeneity fosters TIL diversity was tested through joint investigation of somatic mutations, TIL diversity and immune response activity. General study outcomes and caveats: Clone frequencies may be distorted by RNA-based TCR sequencing because unequal numbers of TCR transcripts are carried by T cells. Generalizability was limited because only one glioblastoma patient was included in the TCR and somatic mutation analysis. T cells were not sorted into functional subsets, which the authors noted as a future improvement.

V is reduced by 3 bases and J by 3 bases, leaving a spacing of 12 bases between them. Including the terminal cysteine and phenylalanine, the CDR3 comprises 14 residues. The CDR3 DNA has 42 bases and is translated from base 1. The germline V gene (reference sequence) supplies CDR1 SGHAT and CDR2 FQDESV. A modified ARM-PCR protocol with multiple V-beta primers and a C-beta primer was used to build TCRB libraries from RNA via three nested multiplex PCR rounds. TCRB-specific cDNA was synthesized from 0.45 to 0.65 ug total RNA with ProtoScript II Reverse Transcriptase and a C-beta primer. The description of the TCRB libraries did not include any unique molecular identifiers. In the third PCR, barcodes and adapters were added over 25 cycles with Deep VentR (exo-) polymerase, and the 250-500 bp bands were then gel purified. TCRB libraries were sequenced with 250 bp paired-end reads on an Illumina HiSeq 2500. As for how the authors treated the data: Trimmomatic was used to clean reads, FLASH to merge reads, MiGEC to assign V, D and J segments, and VDJtools to perform the analysis. Repertoire diversity was measured using the Shannon-Wiener diversity index, which was calculated with VDJtools. TCRdb itself trimmed the public reads at Q25 with fastp, ran MiXCR and retained productive beta chains. Each CDR3 protein gets just one entry, which takes the most common genes and DNA from the rows behind it. The authors' filters were not applied to this entry. Counted in this sample were 9,000 or so distinct CDR3 sequences; 74% of them appeared once. About 78% of the sample lies in the top ten.

The AllPrep DNA/RNA mini kit was used to purify genomic DNA and total RNA at the same time from each of the approximately ten tumor samples. Every RNA sample had an RNA integrity number above 6.5 and an OD 260/280 ratio above 1.9. This clonotype has a handful of counts. Its antigen remains undetermined. No base quality information exists; no much larger clone differs at one position. This sequence originates from a male donor with glioblastoma. Recombination joined TRBV11-1 with TRBJ2-7; the D gene lacks a confident call. Material for sequencing was brain tumor tissue. The CDR3 protein: CASSFQRSDYEQYF. Read as DNA, the sequence is TGTGCCAGCAGCTTTCAACGGAGTGACTACGAGCAGTACTTC.